Listed here is a single TCR beta chain. The sample carries other DNA sequences with the same CDR3. This record comes from a study of blood T cell repertoires in COVID-19. The CDR3 has 14 residues. Germline CDR1 SQVTM, CDR2 ANQGSEA. Trimming stripped 6 bases from V and 2 bases from J, with 17 bases between. Participant ages covered roughly 18 to 89 years across about 22 US areas. The assay was immunoSEQ multiplex PCR, and TCRdb's table has in-frame clones only and misses some. The table shows more than 200,000 clones, with about 85% occurring only once. This TCR was recovered from a woman in her 30s with acute COVID-19. Sequencing used PBMCs or T cells enriched from blood (not recorded which). This chain uses TRBV29-1 with TRBJ2-7; D is possibly TRBD2 (6 bases). CDR3 DNA sequence: TGCAGCGTGCTAGCCGCGGGACTTGCCTACGAGCAGTACTTC. Its protein product is CSVLAAGLAYEQYF.